This is a list of T cell receptor beta chains from one sample in a study of T-cell reconstitution after alpha-beta-depleted transplantation in children. From the PCR reads, TCRdb called clonotypes with MiXCR, one entry per CDR3 protein. The sample lists around 4,200 distinct CDR3 sequences; around an eighth were seen once. The source material was PBMCs, mostly from graft donor cells, sampled 60 days after TCRalphabeta/CD19-depleted stem cell transplant. These TCRs come from a male patient aged 2 to 9 who had a stem cell transplant for acute lymphoblastic leukemia, so the T cells may come from the graft donor. Each CDR3 is given with its conserved first and last residue. D genes are given only for firm matches. A clone size is listed for some rows: how often the clone was seen (once, few, many), or a class if it is expanded.

clone size,D gene,V gene,J gene,CDR3 DNA,CDR3 protein
many,NA,TRBV27,TRBJ1-6,TGTGCCAGCAATTCGATGAATTCACCCCTCCACTTT,CASNSMNSPLHF
medium-sized,NA,TRBV2,TRBJ2-6,TGTGCCAGCCGGGCCTATACTTCTGGGGCCAACGTCCTGACTTTC,CASRAYTSGANVLTF
medium-sized,NA,TRBV9,TRBJ2-7,TGTGCCAGCAGCGTAGAACGTGACGGAGCCTACGAGCAGTACTTC,CASSVERDGAYEQYF
many,NA,TRBV7-9,TRBJ1-1,TGTGCCAGCAGCCGAGGGTGGGGCGCGGACACTGAAGCTTTCTTT,CASSRGWGADTEAFF
many,TRBD1,TRBV5-6,TRBJ2-3,TGTGCCAGCAGCTCGACAGGGGTGAGCACAGATACGCAGTATTTT,CASSSTGVSTDTQYF
many,TRBD1,TRBV12-3/TRBV12-4,TRBJ2-4,TGTGCCAGCGGTAAGGGGGCCGCCAAAAACATTCAGTACTTC,CASGKGAAKNIQYF
many,TRBD1,TRBV29-1,TRBJ2-7,TGCAGCGTTGAAGATCTGAGGGGGCGCCTACCTTCGGGGGAGCAGTACTTC,CSVEDLRGRLPSGEQYF
many,NA,TRBV5-1,TRBJ2-5,TGCGCCAGCAGACATCAGGGGAGTCAAGAGACCCAGTACTTC,CASRHQGSQETQYF
NA,TRBD2,TRBV5-5,TRBJ2-7,TGTGCCAGCAGCTTGGCCGCGGGAGCAGGTAGATACGAGCAGTACTTC,CASSLAAGAGRYEQYF
many,TRBD2,TRBV5-1,TRBJ2-7,TGCGCCAGCAGCCCACGACTAGCGGGGGCGACCTACGAGCAGTACTTC,CASSPRLAGATYEQYF
many,NA,TRBV20-1,TRBJ1-2,TGCAGTGCGCCTGGTGACAGCGGAGGCTACACCTTC,CSAPGDSGGYTF
many,NA,TRBV5-1,TRBJ2-5,TGCGCCAGCAGCTTGAGCGGGCAAGAGACCCAGTACTTC,CASSLSGQETQYF
many,NA,TRBV24-1,TRBJ1-1,TGTGCCACCAGTGATTCGACCCCCAGGGCCCAAGCTTTCTTT,CATSDSTPRAQAFF
medium-sized,NA,TRBV10-3,TRBJ1-5,TGTGCCATCAGTGAAGGGCAGGGAGGTCAGCCCCAGCATTTT,CAISEGQGGQPQHF
many,NA,TRBV2,TRBJ1-5,TGTGCCAGCAGTGCACGGTGGAGCAATCAGCCCCAGCATTTT,CASSARWSNQPQHF
medium-sized,NA,TRBV5-1,TRBJ1-3,TGCGCCAGCAGCGTAGGGGAGCCCGGCAGAAACACCATATATTTT,CASSVGEPGRNTIYF
many,TRBD1,TRBV3-1,TRBJ1-1,TGTGCCTCCTGCCCCCAAGTGACAGGGGGGACTGAAGCTTTCTTT,CASCPQVTGGTEAFF
many,NA,TRBV19,TRBJ1-5,TGTGCCAGTAAGTTTTCAGGAAAAGCCTACAATCAGCCCCAGCATTTT,CASKFSGKAYNQPQHF
many,NA,TRBV29-1,TRBJ1-5,TGCAGCGTTGAAGAAAGGCGGCATAGCAATCAGCCCCAGCATTTT,CSVEERRHSNQPQHF
NA,NA,TRBV4-1,TRBJ2-7,TGTGCCAGCGGCCCCTGGGACGAGCAGTACTTC,CASGPWDEQYF
medium-sized,NA,TRBV10-2,TRBJ1-2,TGCGCCAGCAGTGAGTCAGGACAGTACTATGGCTACACCTTC,CASSESGQYYGYTF
many,NA,TRBV28,TRBJ1-5,TGTGCCAGCAGTTTCTTACAGGGAAGCAATCAGCCCCAGCATTTT,CASSFLQGSNQPQHF
many,NA,TRBV19,TRBJ1-1,TGTGCCAGTAGTCCCCAGGTAGGAGGGGTAGCTTTCTTT,CASSPQVGGVAFF
few,NA,TRBV10-3,TRBJ2-3,TGTGCCATCAGTGAGCCCGAGTCAGATACGCAGTATTTT,CAISEPESDTQYF
medium-sized,TRBD1,TRBV9,TRBJ1-4,TGTGCCAGCAGCGCCGGGAGACAGGGTTCCCGTGAAAAACTGTTTTTT,CASSAGRQGSREKLFF
many,NA,TRBV20-1,TRBJ2-5,TGCAGTGCCACGAATCAAGAGACCCAGTACTTC,CSATNQETQYF
many,TRBD1,TRBV2,TRBJ2-7,TGTGCCAGCAGTGGACAGGGAAGGTCTTCGGCCTACGAGCAGTACTTC,CASSGQGRSSAYEQYF
many,TRBD1,TRBV12-3/TRBV12-4,TRBJ1-6,TGTGCCAGCAGTCGAGGACAGGGTTTAGATTCACCCCTCCACTTT,CASSRGQGLDSPLHF
NA,NA,TRBV7-9,TRBJ1-2,TGTGCCAGCGGCCCCGGGGGACCAGGGTCGGGTCTCAACTATGGCTACACCTTC,CASGPGGPGSGLNYGYTF
many,NA,TRBV20-1,TRBJ2-5,TGCAGTGCTAGCTTTTTAGAGACCCAGTACTTC,CSASFLETQYF
medium-sized,NA,TRBV5-1,TRBJ2-2,TGCGCCAGCAGCTTGGGGGTCCTCTCCGGGGAGCTGTTTTTT,CASSLGVLSGELFF
many,TRBD1,TRBV28,TRBJ2-7,TGTGCCAGCAGTTTGTTGGACAGGGACTCGGGAGAGCAGTACTTC,CASSLLDRDSGEQYF
NA,TRBD2,TRBV5-6,TRBJ2-3,TGTGCCATCGGCCCCGGGACTAGCTGCGCAGGATTAATCACAGATACGCAGTATTTT,CAIGPGTSCAGLITDTQYF
medium-sized,NA,TRBV12-3/TRBV12-4,TRBJ1-2,TGTGCCAGCAGTTCGGGTCGATATGGCTACACCTTC,CASSSGRYGYTF
many,NA,TRBV7-9,TRBJ1-2,TGTGCCAGCAGTTGGGCCGAGTCGGGGACCTTC,CASSWAESGTF
few,NA,TRBV4-2,TRBJ1-2,TGTGCCATGGGCCCCGTCGGAGTAAACTATGGCTACACCTTC,CAMGPVGVNYGYTF
many,NA,TRBV21-1,TRBJ2-6,TGTGCCAGCAGCAAACGGGCAATCCGGGGCTCTGGGGCCAACGTCCTGACTTTC,CASSKRAIRGSGANVLTF
many,NA,TRBV12-3/TRBV12-4,TRBJ2-3,TGTGCCAGCAGTGTCCGGGACACCTTTTTCAGCACAGATACGCAGTATTTT,CASSVRDTFFSTDTQYF
medium-sized,NA,TRBV12-3/TRBV12-4,TRBJ2-3,TGTGCCAGCAGTTTAGGGGTTCACTACACAGATACGCAGTATTTT,CASSLGVHYTDTQYF
medium-sized,TRBD2,TRBV7-9,TRBJ2-7,TGTGCCAGCAGCTCAGCGGGGGGGATCTACGAGCAGTACTTC,CASSSAGGIYEQYF
many,NA,TRBV7-9,TRBJ1-4,TGTGCCAGCAGCTCTCCGCAGAAGGCTAATGAAAAACTGTTTTTT,CASSSPQKANEKLFF
many,TRBD2,TRBV12-3/TRBV12-4,TRBJ2-1,TGTGCCAGCAGTTTCCACTTAGCGGGGGGGAAGGATGAGCAGTTCTTC,CASSFHLAGGKDEQFF
many,NA,TRBV10-3,TRBJ2-7,TGTGCCATCAGTTCCGACCGGGACGGACCCTACGAGCAGTACTTC,CAISSDRDGPYEQYF
many,NA,TRBV7-9,TRBJ1-2,TGTGCCAGCAGCTTCCCCCTGGTACAGTATGGCTACACCTTC,CASSFPLVQYGYTF
NA,NA,TRBV7-3,TRBJ2-5,TGTGCCATGAGCTTCGGGGGATCGGGGGAGACCCAGTACTTC,CAMSFGGSGETQYF
medium-sized,NA,TRBV5-1,TRBJ1-1,TGCGCCAGCAGCCACGACCCGGGACCCCCTACTTTCTTT,CASSHDPGPPTFF
many,NA,TRBV15,TRBJ1-1,TGTGCCACCAGCAGAAGGGGGGTCCCTGAAGCTTTCTTT,CATSRRGVPEAFF
medium-sized,NA,TRBV11-2,TRBJ2-7,TGTGCCAGCAGCTTAGAGAGCGAGCAGTACTTC,CASSLESEQYF
many,NA,TRBV7-9,TRBJ2-5,TGTGCCAGCAGCGATGCGGGGATACAAGAGACCCAGTACTTC,CASSDAGIQETQYF
NA,NA,TRBV28,TRBJ2-2,TGTGCCATGCGTCCCGGGCCAATCACCGGGGAGCTGTTTTTT,CAMRPGPITGELFF
medium-sized,TRBD1,TRBV5-1,TRBJ1-4,TGCGCCAGCAGCTCGGCCGGGACAGGGAACGGAAAACTGTTTTTT,CASSSAGTGNGKLFF
many,TRBD1,TRBV6-5,TRBJ1-2,TGTGCCAGCAGTACTGCCGACAGGGGGGGCTATGGCTACACCTTC,CASSTADRGGYGYTF
many,TRBD2,TRBV20-1,TRBJ2-5,TGCAGTGCTAACTACCGGGGGGCCCAGTACTTC,CSANYRGAQYF
many,NA,TRBV20-1,TRBJ1-3,TGCAGTGCCCCCATAGGTGGGGGAGTAAGTAACACCATATATTTT,CSAPIGGGVSNTIYF